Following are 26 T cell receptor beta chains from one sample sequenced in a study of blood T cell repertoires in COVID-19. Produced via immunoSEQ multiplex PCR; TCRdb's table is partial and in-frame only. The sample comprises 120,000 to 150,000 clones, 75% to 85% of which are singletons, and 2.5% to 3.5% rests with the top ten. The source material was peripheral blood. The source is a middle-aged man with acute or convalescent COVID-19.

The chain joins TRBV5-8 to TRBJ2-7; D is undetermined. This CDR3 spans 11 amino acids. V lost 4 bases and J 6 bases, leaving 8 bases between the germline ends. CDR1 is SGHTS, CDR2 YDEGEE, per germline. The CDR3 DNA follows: TGTGCCAGCAGCCATTTGTCCGAGCAGTACTTC. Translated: CASSHLSEQYF. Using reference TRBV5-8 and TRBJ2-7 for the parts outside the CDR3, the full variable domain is EAGVTQSPTHLIKTRGQQATLRCSPISGHTSVYWYQQALGLGLQFLLWYDEGEERNRGNFPPRFSGRQFPNYSSELNVNALELEDSALYLCASSHLSEQYFGPGTRLTVT.

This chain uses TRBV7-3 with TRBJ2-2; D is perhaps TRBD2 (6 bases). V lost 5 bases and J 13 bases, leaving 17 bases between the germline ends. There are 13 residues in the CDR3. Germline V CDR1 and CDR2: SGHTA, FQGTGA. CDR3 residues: CASSPNGGNGLFF. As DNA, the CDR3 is TGTGCCAGCAGCCCCAACGGGGGTAACGGGCTGTTTTTT.

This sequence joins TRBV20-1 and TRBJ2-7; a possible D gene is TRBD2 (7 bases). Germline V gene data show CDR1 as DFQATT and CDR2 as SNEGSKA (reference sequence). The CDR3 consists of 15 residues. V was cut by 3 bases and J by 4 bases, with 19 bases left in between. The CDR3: CSASVRGRGTYEQYF. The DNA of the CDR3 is TGCAGTGCTAGTGTTCGTGGGCGGGGGACATACGAGCAGTACTTC.

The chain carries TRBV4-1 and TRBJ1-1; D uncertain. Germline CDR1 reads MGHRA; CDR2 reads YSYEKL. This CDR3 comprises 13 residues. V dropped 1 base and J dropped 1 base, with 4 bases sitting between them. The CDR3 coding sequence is TGCGCCAGCAGCCAAGTTCAGAACACTGAAGCTTTCTTT. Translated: CASSQVQNTEAFF.

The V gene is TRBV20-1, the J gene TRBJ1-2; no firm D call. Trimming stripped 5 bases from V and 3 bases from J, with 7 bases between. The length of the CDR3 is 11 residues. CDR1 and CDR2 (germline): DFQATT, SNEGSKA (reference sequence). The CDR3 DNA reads TGCAGTGCTGGCCCAGACTATGGCTACACCTTC. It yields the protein CSAGPDYGYTF.

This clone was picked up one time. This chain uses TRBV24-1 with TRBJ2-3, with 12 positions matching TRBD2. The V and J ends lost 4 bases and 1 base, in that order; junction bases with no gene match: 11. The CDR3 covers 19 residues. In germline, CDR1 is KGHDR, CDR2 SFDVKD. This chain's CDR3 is CATSETLAGGPRGTDTQYF. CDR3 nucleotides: TGTGCCACCAGTGAAACCCTAGCGGGAGGGCCGCGGGGCACAGATACGCAGTATTTT.

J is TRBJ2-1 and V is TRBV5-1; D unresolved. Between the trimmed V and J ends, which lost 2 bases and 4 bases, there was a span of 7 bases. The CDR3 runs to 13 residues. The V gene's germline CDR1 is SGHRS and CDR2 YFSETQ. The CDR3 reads CASSFGRYNEQFF. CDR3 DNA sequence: TGCGCCAGCAGCTTCGGTCGGTACAATGAGCAGTTCTTC.

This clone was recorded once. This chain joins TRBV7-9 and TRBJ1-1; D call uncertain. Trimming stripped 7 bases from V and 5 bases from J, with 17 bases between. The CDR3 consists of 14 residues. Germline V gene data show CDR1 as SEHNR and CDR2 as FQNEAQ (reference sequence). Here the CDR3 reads CASNQGGRATEAFF. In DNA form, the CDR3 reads TGTGCCAGCAACCAAGGAGGGCGGGCGACTGAAGCTTTCTTT.

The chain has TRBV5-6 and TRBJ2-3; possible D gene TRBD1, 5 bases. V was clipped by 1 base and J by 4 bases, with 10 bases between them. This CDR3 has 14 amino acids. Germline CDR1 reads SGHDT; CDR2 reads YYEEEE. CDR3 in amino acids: CASSLQGDPDTQYF. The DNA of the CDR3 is TGTGCCAGCAGCTTGCAGGGTGACCCAGATACGCAGTATTTT. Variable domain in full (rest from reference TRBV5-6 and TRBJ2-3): DAGVTQSPTHLIKTRGQQVTLRCSPKSGHDTVSWYQQALGQGPQFIFQYYEEEERQRGNFPDRFSGHQFPNYSSELNVNALLLGDSALYLCASSLQGDPDTQYFGPGTRLTVL.

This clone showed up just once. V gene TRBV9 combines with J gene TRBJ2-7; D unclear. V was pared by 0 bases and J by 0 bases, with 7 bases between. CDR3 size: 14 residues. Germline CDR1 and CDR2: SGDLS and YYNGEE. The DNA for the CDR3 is TGTGCCAGCAGCGTAGGAGCGAACTCCTACGAGCAGTACTTC. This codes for CASSVGANSYEQYF.

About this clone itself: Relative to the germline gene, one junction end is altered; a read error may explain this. As DNA, the CDR3 is TGTGCCAGCAGCCTAGACCTAGCGGGAAGTTTCAATGAGCAGTTCTTC. Protein sequence: CASSLDLAGSFNEQFF. V usage is TRBV11-2 and J usage is TRBJ2-1; TRBD2 matches at 9 bases. The germline CDR1 and CDR2 sequences are SGHAT and FQNNGV. The CDR3 consists of 16 residues.

In nucleotides, the CDR3 is TGTGCCAGCAGTTCCCCCCGGGGACTAGCGGGGGGGAAAGATACGCAGTATTTT. Encoded protein: CASSSPRGLAGGKDTQYF. The chain links TRBV7-3 to TRBJ2-3; 16 bases map to TRBD2. The trim removed 6 bases at V and 5 bases at J, leaving 11 bases unmatched. Germline V gene data show CDR1 as SGHTA and CDR2 as FQGTGA. The CDR3 is 18 amino acids.

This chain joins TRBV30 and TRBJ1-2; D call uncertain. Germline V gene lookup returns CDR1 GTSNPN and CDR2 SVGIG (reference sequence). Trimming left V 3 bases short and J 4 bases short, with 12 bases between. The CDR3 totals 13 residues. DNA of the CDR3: TGTGCCTGGAGAGGTAGCTCACTCTATGGCTACACCTTC. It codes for CAWRGSSLYGYTF.

The CDR3 loop reads CASSLRDGRARQYF. In DNA, the CDR3 is TGTGCCAGCAGTCTGAGGGACGGGAGGGCCCGGCAGTATTTT. The rearrangement links TRBV14 to TRBJ2-3; 8 bases agree with TRBD2. V dropped 6 bases and J dropped 11; count of bases not matched to a gene: 13. CDR1 SGHDN and CDR2 FVKESK come from the germline V gene. CDR3 size: 14 residues.

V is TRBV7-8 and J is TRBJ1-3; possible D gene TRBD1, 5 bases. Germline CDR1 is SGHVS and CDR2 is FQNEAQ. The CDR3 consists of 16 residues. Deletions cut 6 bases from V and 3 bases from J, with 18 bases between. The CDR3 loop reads CASSSQAQRGGNTIYF. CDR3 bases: TGTGCCAGCAGTTCACAGGCCCAAAGAGGTGGAAACACCATATATTTT. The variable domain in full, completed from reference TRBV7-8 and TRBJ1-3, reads GAGVSQSPRYKVAKRGQDVALRCDPISGHVSLFWYQQALGQGPEFLTYFQNEAQLDKSGLPSDRFFAERPEGSVSTLKIQRTQQEDSAVYLCASSSQAQRGGNTIYFGEGSWLTVV.

Written as DNA, the CDR3 is TGTGCCAGCGGTATTGCAGGGGCCGGGGAGCTGTTTTTT. Translated: CASGIAGAGELFF. The V call is TRBV12-3 or TRBV12-4, the J call TRBJ2-2, with D possibly TRBD1 on 6 matching bases. Trimming left V 8 bases short and J 6 bases short, with 13 bases between. There are 13 residues in the CDR3.

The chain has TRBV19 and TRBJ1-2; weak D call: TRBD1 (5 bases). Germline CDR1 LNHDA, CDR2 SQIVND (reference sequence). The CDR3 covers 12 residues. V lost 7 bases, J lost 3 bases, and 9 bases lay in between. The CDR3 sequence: CASKETDYGYTF. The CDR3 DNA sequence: TGTGCCAGTAAAGAGACAGACTATGGCTACACCTTC. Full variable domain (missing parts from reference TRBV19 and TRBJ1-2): DGGITQSPKYLFRKEGQNVTLSCEQNLNHDAMYWYRQDPGQGLRLIYYSQIVNDFQKGDIAEGYSVSREKKESFPLTVTSAQKNPTAFYLCASKETDYGYTFGSGTRLTVV.

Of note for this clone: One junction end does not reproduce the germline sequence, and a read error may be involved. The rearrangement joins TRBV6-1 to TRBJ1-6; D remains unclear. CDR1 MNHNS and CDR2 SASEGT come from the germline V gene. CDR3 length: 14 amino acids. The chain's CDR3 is CASREAFYNSPLHF. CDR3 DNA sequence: TGTGCCAGCAGGGAAGCCTTCTATAATTCACCCCTCCACTTT.

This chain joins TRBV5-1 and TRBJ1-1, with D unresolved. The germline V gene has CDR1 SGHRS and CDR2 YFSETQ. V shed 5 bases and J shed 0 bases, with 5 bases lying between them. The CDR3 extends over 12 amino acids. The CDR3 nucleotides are TGCGCCAGCAGTAACATGAACACTGAAGCTTTCTTT. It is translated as CASSNMNTEAFF.

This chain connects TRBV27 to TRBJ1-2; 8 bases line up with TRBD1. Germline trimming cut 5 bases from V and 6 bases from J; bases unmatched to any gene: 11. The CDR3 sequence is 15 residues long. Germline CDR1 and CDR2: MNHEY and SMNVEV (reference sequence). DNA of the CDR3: TGTGCCAGCAGTCTACGACAGGGGTTACTACATGGCTACACCTTC. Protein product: CASSLRQGLLHGYTF.

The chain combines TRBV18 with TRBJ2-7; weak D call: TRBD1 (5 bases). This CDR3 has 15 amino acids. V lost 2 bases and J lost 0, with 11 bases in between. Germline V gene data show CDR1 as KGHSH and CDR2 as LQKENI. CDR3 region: CASSPRSDSSYEQYF. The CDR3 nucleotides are TGTGCCAGCTCACCAAGGTCCGACAGCTCCTACGAGCAGTACTTC.

CDR3 protein: CASSLGTRSNQPQHF. The DNA for the CDR3 is TGTGCCAGCAGCTTAGGGACAAGGAGCAATCAGCCCCAGCATTTT. This chain links TRBV13 with TRBJ1-5, with no clear D. CDR3 length equals 15 residues. Germline V lookup: CDR1 PRHDT, CDR2 FYEKMQ (reference sequence). Trimming removed 0 bases from V and 1 base from J, with 7 bases in between.

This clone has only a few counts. CDR3: CASSPATIHTEAFF. Written as DNA, the CDR3 is TGCGCCAGCAGCCCTGCCACTATCCACACTGAAGCTTTCTTT. This rearrangement joins TRBV5-1 to TRBJ1-1; D gene unclear. CDR1 SGHRS and CDR2 YFSETQ come from the germline V gene. The CDR3 has 14 amino acids. V lost 4 bases and J 3 bases, leaving 13 bases between the germline ends.

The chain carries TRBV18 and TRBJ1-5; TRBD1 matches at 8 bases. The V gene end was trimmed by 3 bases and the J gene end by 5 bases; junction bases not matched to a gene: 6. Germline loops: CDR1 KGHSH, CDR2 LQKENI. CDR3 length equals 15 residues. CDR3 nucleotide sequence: TGTGCCAGCTCACCGCGGACAGGGAGCGATCAGCCCCAGCATTTT. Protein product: CASSPRTGSDQPQHF.

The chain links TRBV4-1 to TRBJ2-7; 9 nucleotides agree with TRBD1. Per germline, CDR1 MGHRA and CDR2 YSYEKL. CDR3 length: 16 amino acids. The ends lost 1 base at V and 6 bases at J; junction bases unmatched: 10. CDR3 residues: CASSQASGTGSREQYF. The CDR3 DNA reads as TGCGCCAGCAGCCAAGCGTCCGGGACAGGGTCCCGCGAGCAGTACTTC.

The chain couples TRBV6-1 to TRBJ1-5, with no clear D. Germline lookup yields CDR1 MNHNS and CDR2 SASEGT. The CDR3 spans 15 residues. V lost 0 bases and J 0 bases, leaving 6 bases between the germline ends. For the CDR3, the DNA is TGTGCCAGCAGTGAAGCCCGGGTTAGCAATCAGCCCCAGCATTTT. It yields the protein CASSEARVSNQPQHF.